The entry below gives a single T cell receptor (beta chain) sequence along with its context. Naive CD8 cells lacked CD45RO and underwent positive selection for CCR7, leaving out terminally differentiated effector memory CD45RA+ cells. The CDR3 contains 17 residues. Germline CDR1 SGHDT, CDR2 YYEEEE. The V segment lost 7 bases and the J segment 0 bases; nucleotides outside the gene matches: 15. This specimen comes from a study of shared clonotypes between healthy human individuals. TCRdb's table, derived via immunoSEQ multiplex PCR, lists solely in-frame clones and lacks some. The sample includes approximately 2,200,000 clones, approximately 94% of them seen just once.

Material for sequencing was naive CD8+ T cells from PBMCs. This chain links TRBV5-6 with TRBJ1-2; TRBD1 aligns across 7 bases. The origin of this receptor is a young man in good health. Some clones in this sample may be carry-over from other donors' samples. The CDR3, as DNA: TGTGCCAGCGGGGGACAGACAGTGGGCTCCGCTAACTATGGCTACACCTTC. The encoded protein is CASGGQTVGSANYGYTF.